Below are 17 T cell receptor beta chains sequenced from a single sample in a study of cytomegalovirus exposure and HLA in healthy donors. PCR was performed using 60 Vbeta and 13 Jbeta primers. Sequenced by immunoSEQ multiplex PCR; TCRdb stores in-frame clones only, minus some. In the table there are approximately 80,000 clones, 65% to 80% of which are singletons. Source material: PBMCs. These receptors all come from a woman in her 40s in good health and CMV-seropositive.

The V and J genes are TRBV5-6 and TRBJ2-3; D ambiguous. Per germline, CDR1 SGHDT and CDR2 YYEEEE. The CDR3 runs to 16 residues. V was cut by 0 bases and J by 4 bases, with 15 bases left in between. CDR3 in amino acids: CASSLAGDLVSDTQYF. For the CDR3, the DNA is TGTGCCAGCAGCTTGGCAGGCGATCTGGTCTCAGATACGCAGTATTTT. The full variable domain, its missing parts supplied by reference TRBV5-6 and TRBJ2-3, is DAGVTQSPTHLIKTRGQQVTLRCSPKSGHDTVSWYQQALGQGPQFIFQYYEEEERQRGNFPDRFSGHQFPNYSSELNVNALLLGDSALYLCASSLAGDLVSDTQYFGPGTRLTVL.

The DNA for the CDR3 is TGTGCCAGCAGTTTAATCGGTACAGGTAGCTCCTACAATGAGCAGTTCTTC. Amino acid sequence: CASSLIGTGSSYNEQFF. V usage is TRBV28 and J usage is TRBJ2-1; a possible D gene is TRBD1 (5 bases). Germline V CDR1 and CDR2: MDHEN, SYDVKM. The CDR3 is made up of 17 amino acids. V gave up 2 bases and J gave up 0 bases, with 14 bases separating them.

The genes are TRBV5-4 and TRBJ2-4; D call uncertain. This CDR3 comprises 14 residues. V lost 4 bases, J lost 2 bases, and 10 bases lay in between. Germline V lookup: CDR1 SGHNT, CDR2 YYREEE (reference sequence). CDR3 amino acids: CASSPAQTKNIQYF. The CDR3 bases are TGTGCCAGCAGCCCCGCCCAGACCAAAAACATTCAGTACTTC.

The rearrangement links TRBV4-1 to TRBJ2-7; the match to TRBD2 covers 7 bases. This CDR3 has 16 residues. Germline loops: CDR1 MGHRA, CDR2 YSYEKL. The trim removed 1 base at V and 3 bases at J, leaving 9 bases unmatched. The CDR3 spells CASSQVSGRPNYEQYF. CDR3 sequence (DNA): TGCGCCAGCAGCCAAGTTTCCGGGAGGCCCAACTACGAGCAGTACTTC.

The J gene is TRBJ1-3, the V gene TRBV29-1; no firm D call. Trimming removed 8 bases from V and 3 bases from J, with 8 bases in between. This CDR3 comprises 11 residues. The V gene's germline CDR1 is SQVTM and CDR2 ANQGSEA. The CDR3 loop reads CSSFNGNTIYF. CDR3 DNA sequence: TGCAGCTCGTTTAATGGAAACACCATATATTTT.

V gene TRBV13 combines with J gene TRBJ2-7; tentatively, D is TRBD2 (6 bases). The CDR3 is made up of 15 amino acids. Looked up from germline, CDR1 is PRHDT and CDR2 is FYEKMQ (reference sequence). Trimming left V 1 base short and J 0 bases short, with 10 bases between. The DNA of the CDR3 is TGTGCCAGCAGCTTAGCTAGCGCCAGCTCCTACGAGCAGTACTTC. Translated: CASSLASASSYEQYF.

The CDR3 region has the DNA TGCGCCAGCAGCTTGTTTTCGGGACAGGGGTTCGACAATGAGCAGTTCTTC. It is translated as CASSLFSGQGFDNEQFF. The chain employs TRBV5-1 and TRBJ2-1; 10 nucleotides line up with TRBD1. With V trimmed by 1 base and J by 5 bases, 9 bases remained unmatched. CDR1 SGHRS and CDR2 YFSETQ come from the germline V gene. This CDR3 region has 17 residues.

The V gene is TRBV6-1, the J gene TRBJ2-5; D may be TRBD2 (7 bases). Germline lookup yields CDR1 MNHNS and CDR2 SASEGT. The CDR3 contains 17 residues. Trimming cost V 1 base and J 5 bases, with 20 bases left between them. The CDR3: CASSEGGGPISRETQYF. In DNA, the CDR3 is TGTGCCAGCAGTGAAGGGGGGGGGCCTATTTCGAGGGAGACCCAGTACTTC.

The chain couples TRBV6-1 to TRBJ2-7; D call uncertain. Germline CDR1 reads MNHNS; CDR2 reads SASEGT. The V end was cut by 6 bases, the J end by 6 bases, with 9 bases between. The CDR3 runs 11 residues. The CDR3 loop reads CASRQLSEQYF. DNA for the CDR3: TGTGCCAGCAGACAGCTCTCCGAGCAGTACTTC.

The chain has TRBV28 and TRBJ1-2; 7 bases map to TRBD1. Germline CDR1 MDHEN, CDR2 SYDVKM. The CDR3 is 13 amino acids. V lost 2 bases to trimming and J lost 6 bases; unmatched junction nucleotides: 3. CDR3 loop: CASSLGTENGYTF. The DNA for the CDR3 is TGTGCCAGCAGTTTAGGGACAGAAAATGGCTACACCTTC.

J is TRBJ2-1 and V is TRBV4-2, with TRBD2 matching over 11 bases. Trimming cost V 3 bases and J 4 bases; bases outside gene matches: 11. This CDR3 has 18 residues. Per germline, CDR1 LGHNA and CDR2 YNFKEQ. The CDR3 region has the DNA TGTGCCAGCAGCCACGTACGTTTGGGACTAGCGGAGTACAATGAGCAGTTCTTC. Amino acids: CASSHVRLGLAEYNEQFF.

The chain joins TRBV5-6 to TRBJ2-3, with 10 positions matching TRBD2. V was pared by 0 bases and J by 6 bases, with 7 bases of the junction left unmatched. CDR1 is SGHDT, CDR2 YYEEEE, per germline. The CDR3 extends over 16 amino acids. The CDR3 DNA follows: TGTGCCAGCAGCTTGGCTAGCGGGAGTGGGGCGGATACGCAGTATTTT. Its translation: CASSLASGSGADTQYF. The full variable domain, in which reference TRBV5-6 and TRBJ2-3 provide the parts outside the CDR3, is DAGVTQSPTHLIKTRGQQVTLRCSPKSGHDTVSWYQQALGQGPQFIFQYYEEEERQRGNFPDRFSGHQFPNYSSELNVNALLLGDSALYLCASSLASGSGADTQYFGPGTRLTVL.

This clone was counted once. The chain uses TRBV5-1 and TRBJ2-2; D unresolved. Per germline, CDR1 SGHRS and CDR2 YFSETQ. This CDR3 has 14 amino acids. The germline V and J ends were trimmed by 0 bases and 4 bases, with 7 bases remaining between them. The CDR3 region is CASSLGEFTGELFF. CDR3 nucleotides: TGCGCCAGCAGCTTGGGAGAGTTCACCGGGGAGCTGTTTTTT.

The table lists this clone with a few counts. The rearrangement joins TRBV10-3 to TRBJ1-4; 8 positions match TRBD1. The germline gives CDR1 ENHRY, CDR2 SYGVKD. The CDR3 totals 12 residues. Trimming cost V 10 bases and J 8 bases; bases outside gene matches: 6. CDR3 sequence reads: CATGQGEEKLFF. The DNA of the CDR3 is TGTGCCACCGGACAGGGTGAGGAAAAACTGTTTTTT.

The V and J genes are TRBV11-2 and TRBJ2-5; D not resolved. The CDR3 loop spans 13 amino acids. Trimming shortened V by 1 base and J by 3 bases, and 6 bases separated the two germline ends. Germline values: CDR1 SGHAT, CDR2 FQNNGV. CDR3 nucleotide sequence: TGTGCCAGCAGCTTAGGCGGTAAAGAGACCCAGTACTTC. It specifies CASSLGGKETQYF. The full variable domain, completed using reference TRBV11-2 and TRBJ2-5, is EAGVAQSPRYKIIEKRQSVAFWCNPISGHATLYWYQQILGQGPKLLIQFQNNGVVDDSQLPKDRFSAERLKGVDSTLKIQPAKLEDSAVYLCASSLGGKETQYFGPGTRLLVL.

The chain employs TRBV6-1 and TRBJ2-2, with D maybe TRBD2 (6 bases). The CDR3 contains 12 residues. V was pared by 8 bases and J by 3 bases, with 7 bases between. Germline V gene lookup returns CDR1 MNHNS and CDR2 SASEGT. The DNA for the CDR3 is TGTGCCAGCGGACTACACACCGGGGAGCTGTTTTTT. This sequence encodes CASGLHTGELFF.

The chain combines TRBV5-6 with TRBJ2-7; no definite D call. V gave up 2 bases and J gave up 3 bases, with 12 bases separating them. This CDR3 contains 14 residues. Germline-derived CDR1 and CDR2 are SGHDT and YYEEEE. The CDR3 nucleotides read TGTGCCAGCAGCTTCGGCGTGTCGGGCTACGAGCAGTACTTC. It codes for CASSFGVSGYEQYF. Filled out from reference TRBV5-6 and TRBJ2-7, the complete variable domain reads DAGVTQSPTHLIKTRGQQVTLRCSPKSGHDTVSWYQQALGQGPQFIFQYYEEEERQRGNFPDRFSGHQFPNYSSELNVNALLLGDSALYLCASSFGVSGYEQYFGPGTRLTVT.